This section outlines one T cell receptor (beta chain) sequence together with its context. Its antigen is currently not known. There are no base qualities to consult, and no much larger clone falls within one base. Explained via the paper, the treatment or condition label denotes: oral pan-JAK inhibitor, 5-10 mg twice daily. Peripheral blood and lesional scalp punch biopsies were obtained from patients with alopecia areata. After PBMCs were isolated by density centrifugation and stained for CD3, CD4 and CD8, a FACSAria was used to sort CD4+ and CD8+ T cells. The germline V gene specifies KGHSH as CDR1 and LQKENI as CDR2. The junction shows trimming of 2 bases on V and 8 bases on J, and the gene matches do not reach 7 bases of it. The cysteine opens and the phenylalanine closes a CDR3 of 15 amino acids. CDR3 DNA only is kept here, 45 bases in frame from base 1. These data are taken from a study of CD8+ T cells in alopecia areata (dated by TCRdb to 2016 to 2019). General notes on the study: The treated patients, all with moderate-to-severe alopecia areata, were enrolled in an open-label pilot trial of oral tofacitinib given at 5 to 10 mg twice daily. Tofacitinib was administered for 6 to 18 months, and 6 months of follow-up off drug were then conducted to assess delayed response and recurrence. In treated patients, disease severity was measured using the SALT score, which gives the percentage of scalp surface area affected. To study T cell clonal expansion in alopecia areata, the researchers applied high-throughput TCRbeta sequencing to both the C3H/HeJ mouse model and human patients. In humans, TCRbeta sequencing was performed on scalp tissue and on sorted CD4+ and CD8+ peripheral blood T cells from healthy controls and from patients with patchy or totalis/universalis alopecia areata. Patients on tofacitinib were biopsied at baseline and after 4 and 24 weeks of treatment, and several of the patients also had a later scalp biopsy. Clonality in the scalp was compared among normal scalp (n=4), patchy alopecia areata scalp (n=8), and alopecia totalis/universalis scalp (n=8). RNA came from the PAXgene miRNA kit for fixed scalp, the miRNeasy kit for PBMCs, and the RNeasy kit for mouse skin. Amplification of TCRbeta CDR3 regions was done by immunoSEQ multiplex PCR using 35 Vbeta forward primers and 13 Jbeta reverse primers.

Libraries were built with the immunoSEQ multiplex PCR assay. RNA was extracted from all samples and reverse transcribed into cDNA, which served as template for TCR sequencing. SuperScript III was used to make first-strand cDNA, primed with a 2:1 mix of oligo-dT and random hexamers. A synthetic immune receptor repertoire was used to assess amplification bias, and residual bias was removed computationally. Concerning the study's data processing: After raw reads were preprocessed to remove errors, the CDR3 was defined following IMGT conventions as running from the conserved cysteine to phenylalanine. Clonality was computed as 1 minus the Shannon entropy, with the entropy normalized by log2 of the number of productive unique TCRs. Whether scalp clones were CD4 or CD8 was inferred by matching scalp TCRbeta sequences against CD4 and CD8 repertoires sorted from blood. TCRdb provides this immuneACCESS table in a form limited to in-frame rearrangements. Some clones are lacking; in checked studies, under half of them reflect an unresolved V gene, and why the rest are absent is not known. V and J calls and clone size follow that table, whereas D and trimming were derived from the DNA. The sample includes around 100,000 clones, with 55% to 70% observed a single time. The ten biggest clones cover roughly 15% of the sample.

Overall study outcomes, separate from this receptor: During tofacitinib treatment, many expanded lesional clones remained in scalp and blood, and this persistence may partly explain relapse after treatment is stopped. TCR sequences shared between patients were less clear than in mice, possibly partly because of HLA diversity in the patient population. Scalp TCR repertoire analysis is complicated because resident alphabeta T cells in normal human skin are also sequenced, whereas mouse skin is dominated by gammadelta T cells. Compared with normal scalp, lesional scalp had higher clonality and more expanded CD8+ clones, particularly in alopecia totalis/universalis, a pattern that suggests antigenic drive. Scalp clonality and the number of expanded CD8+ clones among the top 100 scalp clones were significantly decreased by tofacitinib. Because the treated cohort was small and had just a single nonresponder, larger studies are needed to establish links between baseline CD8+ expansion and response.

The source material was CD8+ T cells sorted from blood, sampled around week 55, from a patient treated with tofacitinib. The chain links TRBV18 with TRBJ1-4; 8 of the junction bases match TRBD1. The origin of this receptor is a human donor with alopecia areata. The nucleotide sequence reads TGTGCCAGCTCACCATGGCCAGGGGGCATGGAAAAACTGTTTTTT. The encoded protein is CASSPWPGGMEKLFF.